The entry below gives a single TCR beta chain sequence along with its context. The antigen remains unidentified. These data belong to a study of early stage breast cancer tumors. Study results and limitations: Chain pairing and CD4, CD8 or FOXP3 expression were not captured.

Germline V gives CDR1 SGHNT, CDR2 YYREEE (reference sequence). Trimming stripped 4 bases from V and 1 base from J, with 15 bases between. The CDR3 sequence is 15 residues long. Clones were sequenced by immunoSEQ multiplex PCR, and TCRdb holds only the in-frame ones, with some missing. The sample has about 51,000 clones, around 80% seen once. The chain combines TRBV5-4 with TRBJ2-7; D might be TRBD1 or TRBD2, each matching 6 bases. The sequence was collected from a person aged 40 to 50 with breast cancer. The material sequenced was blood. CDR3 loop: CASSAGGTLSYEQYF. CDR3 sequence (DNA): TGTGCCAGCAGCGCCGGGGGCACCCTATCCTACGAGCAGTACTTC.